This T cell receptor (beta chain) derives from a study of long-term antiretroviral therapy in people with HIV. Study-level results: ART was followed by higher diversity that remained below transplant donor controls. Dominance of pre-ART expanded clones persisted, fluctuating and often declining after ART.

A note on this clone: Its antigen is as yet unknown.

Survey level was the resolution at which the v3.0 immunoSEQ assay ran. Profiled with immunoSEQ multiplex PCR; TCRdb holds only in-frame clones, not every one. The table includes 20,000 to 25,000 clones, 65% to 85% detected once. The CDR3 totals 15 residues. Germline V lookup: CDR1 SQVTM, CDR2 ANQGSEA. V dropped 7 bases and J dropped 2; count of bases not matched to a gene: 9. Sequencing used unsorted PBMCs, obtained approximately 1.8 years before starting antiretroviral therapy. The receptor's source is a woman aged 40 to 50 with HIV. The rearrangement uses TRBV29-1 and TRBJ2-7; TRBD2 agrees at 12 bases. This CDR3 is CSAAGLAGLPYEQYF. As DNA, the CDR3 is TGCAGCGCAGCGGGACTAGCGGGTTTACCCTACGAGCAGTACTTC.